This entry is about one T cell receptor (beta chain). The sample is drawn from a study of T-cell reconstitution after alpha-beta-depleted transplantation in children. Germline CDR1 SGHRS, CDR2 YFSETQ. The CDR3 is 14 residues long. After removal of 1 base from V and 5 bases from J, the junction contained 5 bases not matched to a gene. Preparation of the TCRbeta library was carried out with unique molecular identifiers. MiXCR, run by TCRdb on the PCR reads, gives a single entry per CDR3 protein. The data hold under 50,000 distinct CDR3 sequences, with 40% to 60% observed a single time. The clonotype was recovered from a boy under three years old with SCID, due to receive a stem cell transplant. Sequenced material: peripheral blood, taken before TCRalphabeta/CD19-depleted stem cell transplant. This chain links TRBV5-1 with TRBJ2-7, with TRBD2 identical over 8 bases. The CDR3 protein is CASSLPGLEDEQYF. CDR3 in DNA: TGCGCCAGCAGCTTGCCGGGACTAGAGGACGAGCAGTACTTC.